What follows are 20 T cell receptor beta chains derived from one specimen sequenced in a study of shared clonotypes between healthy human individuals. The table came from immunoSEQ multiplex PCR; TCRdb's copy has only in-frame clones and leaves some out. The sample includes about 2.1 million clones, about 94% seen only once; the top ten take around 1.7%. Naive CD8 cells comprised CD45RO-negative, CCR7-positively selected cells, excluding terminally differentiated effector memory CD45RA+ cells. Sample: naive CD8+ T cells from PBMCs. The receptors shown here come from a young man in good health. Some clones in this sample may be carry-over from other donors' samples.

This CDR3 is CASSWRDYQPQHF. The CDR3 DNA reads TGTGCCAGCAGTTGGAGAGACTATCAGCCCCAGCATTTT. This chain connects TRBV6-1 to TRBJ1-5; D unresolved. CDR3 size: 13 residues. V was shortened by 5 bases and J by 5 bases, with 10 bases between the two germline ends. Germline V gene sequence: CDR1 MNHNS, CDR2 SASEGT.

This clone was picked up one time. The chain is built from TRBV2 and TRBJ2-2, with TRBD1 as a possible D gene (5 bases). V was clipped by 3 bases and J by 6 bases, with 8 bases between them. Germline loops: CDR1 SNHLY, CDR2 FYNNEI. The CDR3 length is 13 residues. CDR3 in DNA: TGTGCCAGCAGTGAGCCAGGGTCCGGGGAGCTGTTTTTT. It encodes CASSEPGSGELFF. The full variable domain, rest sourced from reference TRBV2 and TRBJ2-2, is EPEVTQTPSHQVTQMGQEVILRCVPISNHLYFYWYRQILGQKVEFLVSFYNNEISEKSEIFDDQFSVERPDGSNFTLKIRSTKLEDSAMYFCASSEPGSGELFFGEGSRLTVL.

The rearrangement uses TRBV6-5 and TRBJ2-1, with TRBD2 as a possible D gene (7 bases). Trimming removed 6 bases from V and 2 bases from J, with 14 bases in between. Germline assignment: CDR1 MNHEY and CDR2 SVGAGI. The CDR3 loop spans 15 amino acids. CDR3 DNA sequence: TGTGCCAGCAGGGACGGGGGGCTAGCCTACAATGAGCAGTTCTTC. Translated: CASRDGGLAYNEQFF.

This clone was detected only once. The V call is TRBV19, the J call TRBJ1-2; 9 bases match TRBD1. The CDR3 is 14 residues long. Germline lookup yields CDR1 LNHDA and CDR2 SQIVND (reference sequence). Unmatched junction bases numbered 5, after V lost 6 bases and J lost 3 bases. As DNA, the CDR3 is TGTGCCAGTAGGGACCGGGACAGGGACTATGGCTACACCTTC. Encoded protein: CASRDRDRDYGYTF.

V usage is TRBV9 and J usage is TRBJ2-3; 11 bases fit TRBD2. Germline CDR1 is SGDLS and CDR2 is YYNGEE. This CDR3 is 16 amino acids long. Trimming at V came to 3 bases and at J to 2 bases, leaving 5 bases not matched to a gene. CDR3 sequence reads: CASSGHSGRVTDTQYF. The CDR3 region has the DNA TGTGCCAGCAGCGGACATAGCGGGAGGGTCACAGATACGCAGTATTTT.

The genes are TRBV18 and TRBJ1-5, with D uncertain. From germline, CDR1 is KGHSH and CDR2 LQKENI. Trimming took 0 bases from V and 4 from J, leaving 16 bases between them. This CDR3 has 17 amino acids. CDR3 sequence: CASSPPTTGSFNQPQHF. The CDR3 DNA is TGTGCCAGCTCACCACCGACTACGGGCAGCTTTAATCAGCCCCAGCATTTT.

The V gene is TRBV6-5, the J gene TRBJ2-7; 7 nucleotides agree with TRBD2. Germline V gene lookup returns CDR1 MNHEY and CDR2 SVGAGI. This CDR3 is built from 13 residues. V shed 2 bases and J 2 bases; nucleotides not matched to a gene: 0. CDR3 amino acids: CASSYLAAYEQYF. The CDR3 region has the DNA TGTGCCAGCAGTTACCTAGCGGCCTACGAGCAGTACTTC.

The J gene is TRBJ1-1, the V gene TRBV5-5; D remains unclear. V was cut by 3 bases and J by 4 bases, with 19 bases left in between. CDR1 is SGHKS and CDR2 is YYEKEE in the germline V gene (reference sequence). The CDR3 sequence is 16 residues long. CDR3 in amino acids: CASSSSGNKGSTEAFF. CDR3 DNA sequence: TGTGCCAGCAGCTCTTCCGGGAATAAAGGTAGCACTGAAGCTTTCTTT. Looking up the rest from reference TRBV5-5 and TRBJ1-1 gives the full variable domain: DAGVTQSPTHLIKTRGQQVTLRCSPISGHKSVSWYQQVLGQGPQFIFQYYEKEERGRGNFPDRFSARQFPNYSSELNVNALLLGDSALYLCASSSSGNKGSTEAFFGQGTRLTVV.

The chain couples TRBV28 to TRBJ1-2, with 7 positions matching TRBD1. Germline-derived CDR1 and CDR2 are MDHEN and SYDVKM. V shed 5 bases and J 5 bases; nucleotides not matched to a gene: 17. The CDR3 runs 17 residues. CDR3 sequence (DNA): TGTGCCAGCAGTCCCGACAGGGTTGTGGGTAGAACGTATGGCTACACCTTC. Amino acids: CASSPDRVVGRTYGYTF.

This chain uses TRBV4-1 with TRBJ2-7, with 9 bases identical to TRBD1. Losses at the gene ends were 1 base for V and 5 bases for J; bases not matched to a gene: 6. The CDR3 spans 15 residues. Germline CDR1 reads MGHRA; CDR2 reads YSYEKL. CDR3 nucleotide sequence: TGCGCCAGCAGCCAAGGACAGGGGGGAAGGAACGAGCAGTACTTC. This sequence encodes CASSQGQGGRNEQYF.

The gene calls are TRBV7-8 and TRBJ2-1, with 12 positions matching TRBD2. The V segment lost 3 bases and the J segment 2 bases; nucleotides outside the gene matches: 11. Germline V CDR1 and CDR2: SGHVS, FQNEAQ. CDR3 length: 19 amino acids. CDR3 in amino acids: CASSFALAGGPDPYNEQFF. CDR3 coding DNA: TGTGCCAGCAGCTTCGCTCTAGCGGGAGGGCCAGATCCCTACAATGAGCAGTTCTTC.

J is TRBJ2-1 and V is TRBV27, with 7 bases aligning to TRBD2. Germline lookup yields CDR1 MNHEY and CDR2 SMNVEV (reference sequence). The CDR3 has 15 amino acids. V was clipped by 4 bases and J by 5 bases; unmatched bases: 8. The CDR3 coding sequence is TGTGCCAGCAGTTGGACTAGAGTCCCCCACAATGAGCAGTTCTTC. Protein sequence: CASSWTRVPHNEQFF.

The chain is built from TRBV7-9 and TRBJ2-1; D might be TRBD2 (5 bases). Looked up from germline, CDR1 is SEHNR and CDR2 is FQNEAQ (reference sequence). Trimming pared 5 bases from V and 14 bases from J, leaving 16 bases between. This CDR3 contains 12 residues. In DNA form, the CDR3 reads TGTGCCAGCAGCAGAGACGGGGTAATAAAGTTCTTC. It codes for CASSRDGVIKFF.

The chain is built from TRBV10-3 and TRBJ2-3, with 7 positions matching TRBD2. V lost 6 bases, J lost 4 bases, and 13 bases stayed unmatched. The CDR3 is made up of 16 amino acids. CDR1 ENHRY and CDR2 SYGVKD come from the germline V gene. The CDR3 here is CAIRADEPGRSDTQYF. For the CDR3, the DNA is TGTGCCATCAGGGCCGATGAGCCCGGGAGGTCAGATACGCAGTATTTT.

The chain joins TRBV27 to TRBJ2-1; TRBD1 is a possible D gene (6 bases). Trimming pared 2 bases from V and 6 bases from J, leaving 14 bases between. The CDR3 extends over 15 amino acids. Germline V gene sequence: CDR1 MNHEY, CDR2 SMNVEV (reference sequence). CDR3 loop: CASSLGVQGSNEQFF. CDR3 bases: TGTGCCAGCAGTTTAGGAGTACAGGGTTCCAATGAGCAGTTCTTC.

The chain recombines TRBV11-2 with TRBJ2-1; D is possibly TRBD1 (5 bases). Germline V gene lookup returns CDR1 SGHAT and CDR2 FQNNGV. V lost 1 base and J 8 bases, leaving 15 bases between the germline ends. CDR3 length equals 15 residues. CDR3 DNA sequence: TGTGCCAGCAGCTTAGCGGTAGGGGCGCGCCATGAGCAGTTCTTC. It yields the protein CASSLAVGARHEQFF.

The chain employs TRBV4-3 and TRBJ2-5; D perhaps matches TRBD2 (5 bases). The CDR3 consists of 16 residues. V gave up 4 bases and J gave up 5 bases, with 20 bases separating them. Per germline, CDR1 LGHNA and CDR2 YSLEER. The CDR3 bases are TGCGCCAGCAGCCGACTAACATCTGCCGCGGCGGAGACCCAGTACTTC. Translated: CASSRLTSAAAETQYF.

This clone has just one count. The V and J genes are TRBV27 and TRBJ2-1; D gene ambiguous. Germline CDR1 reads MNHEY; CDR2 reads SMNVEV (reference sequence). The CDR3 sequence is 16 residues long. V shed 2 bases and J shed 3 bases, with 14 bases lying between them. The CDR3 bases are TGTGCCAGCAGTTTACTTACCCCGGGCCACTACAATGAGCAGTTCTTC. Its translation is CASSLLTPGHYNEQFF.

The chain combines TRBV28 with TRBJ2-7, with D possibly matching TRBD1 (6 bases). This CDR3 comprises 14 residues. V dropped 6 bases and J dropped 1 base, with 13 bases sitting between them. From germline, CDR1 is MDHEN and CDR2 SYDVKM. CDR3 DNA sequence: TGTGCCAGCAGCAAAACAGGGACGTCCTACGAGCAGTACTTC. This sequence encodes CASSKTGTSYEQYF.

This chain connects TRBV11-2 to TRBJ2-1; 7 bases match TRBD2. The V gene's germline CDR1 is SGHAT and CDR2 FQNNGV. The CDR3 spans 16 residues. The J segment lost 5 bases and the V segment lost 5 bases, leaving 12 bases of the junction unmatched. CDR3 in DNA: TGTGCCAGCAGCATGAGGCCGCGGGGGAACCACAATGAGCAGTTCTTC. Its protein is CASSMRPRGNHNEQFF.